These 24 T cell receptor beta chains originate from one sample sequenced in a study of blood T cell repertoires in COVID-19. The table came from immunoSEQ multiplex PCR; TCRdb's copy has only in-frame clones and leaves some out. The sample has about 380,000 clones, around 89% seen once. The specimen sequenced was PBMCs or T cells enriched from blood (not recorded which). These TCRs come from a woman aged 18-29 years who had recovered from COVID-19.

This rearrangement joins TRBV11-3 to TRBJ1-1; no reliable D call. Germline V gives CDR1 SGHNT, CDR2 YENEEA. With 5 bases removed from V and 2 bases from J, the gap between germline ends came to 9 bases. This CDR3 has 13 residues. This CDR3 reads CASSLGSNTEAFF. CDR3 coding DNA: TGTGCCAGCAGCCTAGGGAGTAACACTGAAGCTTTCTTT. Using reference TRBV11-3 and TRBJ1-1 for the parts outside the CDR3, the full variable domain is EAGVVQSPRYKIIEKKQPVAFWCNPISGHNTLYWYLQNLGQGPELLIRYENEEAVDDSQLPKDRFSAERLKGVDSTLKIQPAELGDSAVYLCASSLGSNTEAFFGQGTRLTVV.

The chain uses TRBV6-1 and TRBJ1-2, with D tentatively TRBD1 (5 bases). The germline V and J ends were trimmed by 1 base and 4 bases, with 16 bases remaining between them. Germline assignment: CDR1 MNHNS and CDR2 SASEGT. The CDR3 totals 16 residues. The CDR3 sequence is CASSEGLGQRVYGYTF. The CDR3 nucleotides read TGTGCCAGCAGTGAAGGGTTGGGGCAACGGGTCTATGGCTACACCTTC.

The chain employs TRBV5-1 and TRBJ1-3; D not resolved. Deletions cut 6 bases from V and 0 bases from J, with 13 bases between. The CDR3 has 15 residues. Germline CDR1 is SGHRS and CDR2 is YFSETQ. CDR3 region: CASTPGRSSGNTIYF. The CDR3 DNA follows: TGCGCCAGCACCCCAGGCCGGTCCTCTGGAAACACCATATATTTT.

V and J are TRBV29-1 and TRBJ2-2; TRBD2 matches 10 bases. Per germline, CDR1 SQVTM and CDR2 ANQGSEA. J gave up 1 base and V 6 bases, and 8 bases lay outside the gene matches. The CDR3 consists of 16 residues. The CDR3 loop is CSVDSPSGGNTGELFF. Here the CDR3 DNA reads TGCAGCGTCGATTCTCCTAGCGGGGGGAACACCGGGGAGCTGTTTTTT.

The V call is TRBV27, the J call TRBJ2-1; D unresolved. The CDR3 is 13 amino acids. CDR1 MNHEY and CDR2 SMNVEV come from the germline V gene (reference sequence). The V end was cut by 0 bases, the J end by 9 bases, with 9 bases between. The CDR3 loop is CASSLSLVGEQFF. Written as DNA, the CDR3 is TGTGCCAGCAGTTTATCGCTAGTCGGTGAGCAGTTCTTC.

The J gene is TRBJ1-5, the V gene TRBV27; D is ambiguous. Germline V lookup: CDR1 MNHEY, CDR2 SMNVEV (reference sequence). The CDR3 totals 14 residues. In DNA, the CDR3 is TGTGACACCCCCGAGGGCAATCTCGGTCAGCCCCAGCATTTT. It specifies CDTPEGNLGQPQHF.

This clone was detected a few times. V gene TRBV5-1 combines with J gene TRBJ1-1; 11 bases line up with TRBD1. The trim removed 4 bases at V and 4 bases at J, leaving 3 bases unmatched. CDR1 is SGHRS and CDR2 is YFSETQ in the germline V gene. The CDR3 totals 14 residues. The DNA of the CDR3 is TGCGCCAGCAGCCTAGGGACAGGGGGCACTGAAGCTTTCTTT. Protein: CASSLGTGGTEAFF.

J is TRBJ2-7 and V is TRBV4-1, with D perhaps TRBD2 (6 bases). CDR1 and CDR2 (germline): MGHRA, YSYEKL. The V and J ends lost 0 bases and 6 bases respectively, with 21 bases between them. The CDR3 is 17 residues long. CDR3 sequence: CASSQDRTSWLGGEQYF. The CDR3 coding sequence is TGCGCCAGCAGCCAAGATCGCACTAGCTGGCTGGGGGGCGAGCAGTACTTC.

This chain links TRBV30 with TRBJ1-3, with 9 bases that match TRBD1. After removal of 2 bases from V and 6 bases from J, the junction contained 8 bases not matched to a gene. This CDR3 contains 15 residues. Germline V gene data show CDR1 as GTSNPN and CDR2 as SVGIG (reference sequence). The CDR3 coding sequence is TGTGCCTGGAGTCTCGGGGACAGGGATGAAAACACCATATATTTT. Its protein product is CAWSLGDRDENTIYF. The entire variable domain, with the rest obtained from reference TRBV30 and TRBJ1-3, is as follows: SQTIHQWPATLVQPVGSPLSLECTVEGTSNPNLYWYRQAAGRGLQLLFYSVGIGQISSEVPQNLSASRPQDRQFILSSKKLLLSDSGFYLCAWSLGDRDENTIYFGEGSWLTVV.

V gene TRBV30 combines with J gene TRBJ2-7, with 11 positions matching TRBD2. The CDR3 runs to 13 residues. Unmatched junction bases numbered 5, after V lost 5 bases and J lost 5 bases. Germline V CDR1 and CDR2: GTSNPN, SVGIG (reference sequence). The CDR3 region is CAWATSGDHEQYF. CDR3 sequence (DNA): TGTGCCTGGGCGACTAGCGGGGACCACGAGCAGTACTTC.

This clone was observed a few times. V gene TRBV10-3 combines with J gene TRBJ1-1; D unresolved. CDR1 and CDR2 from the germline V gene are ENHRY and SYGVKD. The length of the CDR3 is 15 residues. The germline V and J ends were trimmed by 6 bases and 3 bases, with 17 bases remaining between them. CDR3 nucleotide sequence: TGTGCCATCAGCCGCTTGTCAGGCTGGGACACTGAAGCTTTCTTT. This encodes CAISRLSGWDTEAFF.

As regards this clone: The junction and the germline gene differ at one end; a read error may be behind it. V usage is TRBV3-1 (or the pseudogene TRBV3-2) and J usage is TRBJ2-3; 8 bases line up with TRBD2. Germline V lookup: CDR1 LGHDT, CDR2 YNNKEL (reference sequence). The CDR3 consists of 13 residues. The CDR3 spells CASSQGGEAGERF. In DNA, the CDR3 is TGTGCCAGCAGCCAAGGGGGGGAAGCGGGGGAGCGTTTT.

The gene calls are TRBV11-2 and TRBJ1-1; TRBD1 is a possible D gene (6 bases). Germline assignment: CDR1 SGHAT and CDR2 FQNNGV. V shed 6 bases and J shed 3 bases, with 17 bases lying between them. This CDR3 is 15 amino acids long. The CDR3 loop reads CASRTGIIRDTEAFF. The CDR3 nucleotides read TGTGCCAGCAGAACAGGGATTATCAGGGACACTGAAGCTTTCTTT.

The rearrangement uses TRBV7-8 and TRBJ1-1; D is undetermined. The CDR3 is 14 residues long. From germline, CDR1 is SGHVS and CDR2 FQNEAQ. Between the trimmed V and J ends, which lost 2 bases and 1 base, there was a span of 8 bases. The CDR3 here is CASSLLFGNTEAFF. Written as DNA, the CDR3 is TGTGCCAGCAGCTTACTTTTCGGGAACACTGAAGCTTTCTTT.

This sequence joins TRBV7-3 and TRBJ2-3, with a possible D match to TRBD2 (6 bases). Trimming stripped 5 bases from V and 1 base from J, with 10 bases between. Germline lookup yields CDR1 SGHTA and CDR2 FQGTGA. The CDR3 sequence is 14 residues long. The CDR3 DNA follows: TGTGCCAGCAGCCCGGGGGTTCGCACAGATACGCAGTATTTT. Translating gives CASSPGVRTDTQYF. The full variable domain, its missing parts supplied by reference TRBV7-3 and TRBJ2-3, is GAGVSQTPSNKVTEKGKYVELRCDPISGHTALYWYRQSLGQGPEFLIYFQGTGAADDSGLPNDRFFAVRPEGSVSTLKIQRTERGDSAVYLCASSPGVRTDTQYFGPGTRLTVL.

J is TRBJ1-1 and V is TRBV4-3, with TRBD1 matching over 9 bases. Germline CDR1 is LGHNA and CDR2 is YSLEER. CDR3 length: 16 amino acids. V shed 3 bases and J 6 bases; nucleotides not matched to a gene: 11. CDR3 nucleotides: TGCGCCAGCAGCCATGTACCGGGACAGGGTGGCGCTGAAGCTTTCTTT. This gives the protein CASSHVPGQGGAEAFF.

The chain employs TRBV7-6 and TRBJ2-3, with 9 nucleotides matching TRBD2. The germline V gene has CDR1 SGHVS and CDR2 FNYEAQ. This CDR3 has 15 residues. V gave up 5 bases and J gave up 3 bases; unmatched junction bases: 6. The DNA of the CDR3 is TGTGCCAGCAGCGCCGCGGGGGGGAAAACAGATACGCAGTATTTT. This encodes CASSAAGGKTDTQYF.

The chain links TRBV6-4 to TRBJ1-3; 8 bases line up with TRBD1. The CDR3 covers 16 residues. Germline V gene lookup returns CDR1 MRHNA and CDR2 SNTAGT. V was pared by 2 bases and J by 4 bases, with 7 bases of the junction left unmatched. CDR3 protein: CASSDKPGGAGNTIYF. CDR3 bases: TGTGCCAGCAGTGACAAGCCAGGGGGCGCCGGAAACACCATATATTTT.

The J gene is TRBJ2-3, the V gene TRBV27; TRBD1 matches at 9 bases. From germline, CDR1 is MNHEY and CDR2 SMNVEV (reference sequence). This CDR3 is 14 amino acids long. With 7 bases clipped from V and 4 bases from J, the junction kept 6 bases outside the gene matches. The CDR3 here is CASTRDRDPDTQYF. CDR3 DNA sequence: TGTGCCAGCACAAGGGACAGGGATCCAGATACGCAGTATTTT.

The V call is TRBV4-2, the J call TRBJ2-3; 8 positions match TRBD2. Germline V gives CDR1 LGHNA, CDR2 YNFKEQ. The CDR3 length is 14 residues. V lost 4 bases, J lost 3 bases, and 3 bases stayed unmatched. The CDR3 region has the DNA TGTGCCAGCAGCCCCGGACTAGCAACAGATACGCAGTATTTT. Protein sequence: CASSPGLATDTQYF.

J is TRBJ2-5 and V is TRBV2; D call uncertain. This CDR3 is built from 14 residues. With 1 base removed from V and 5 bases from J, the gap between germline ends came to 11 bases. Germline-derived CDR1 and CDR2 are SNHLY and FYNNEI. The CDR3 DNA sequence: TGTGCCAGCAGTGAAGTCGGCAGGCTGGAGACCCAGTACTTC. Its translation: CASSEVGRLETQYF.

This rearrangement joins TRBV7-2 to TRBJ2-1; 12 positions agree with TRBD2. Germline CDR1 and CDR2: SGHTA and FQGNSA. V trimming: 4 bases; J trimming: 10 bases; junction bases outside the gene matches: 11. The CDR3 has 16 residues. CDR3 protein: CASSSGTSGPLGEQFF. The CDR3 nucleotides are TGTGCCAGCAGCTCCGGGACTAGCGGGCCCTTAGGGGAGCAGTTCTTC. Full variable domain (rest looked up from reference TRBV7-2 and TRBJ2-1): GAGVSQSPSNKVTEKGKDVELRCDPISGHTALYWYRQSLGQGLEFLIYFQGNSAPDKSGLPSDRFSAERTGGSVSTLTIQRTQQEDSAVYLCASSSGTSGPLGEQFFGPGTRLTVL.

CDR3 loop: CASSVYGGTDTQYF. CDR3 DNA: TGTGCCAGCAGTGTTTACGGGGGCACAGATACGCAGTATTTT. The chain uses TRBV2 and TRBJ2-3; a weak D match, TRBD2 (5 bases). V lost 4 bases and J 1 base, leaving 9 bases between the germline ends. This CDR3 spans 14 amino acids. The V gene's germline CDR1 is SNHLY and CDR2 FYNNEI.

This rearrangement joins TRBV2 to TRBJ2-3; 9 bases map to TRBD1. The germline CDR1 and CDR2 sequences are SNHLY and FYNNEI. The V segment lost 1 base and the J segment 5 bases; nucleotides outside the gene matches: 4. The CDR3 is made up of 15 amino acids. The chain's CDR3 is CASSEGGQGEDTQYF. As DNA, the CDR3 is TGTGCCAGCAGTGAAGGGGGACAGGGAGAAGATACGCAGTATTTT.